This TCR beta chain was profiled in a study of T cell responses to AZD1222 COVID-19 vaccine. The CDR3 covers 13 residues. V was pared by 0 bases and J by 3 bases, with 7 bases between. Germline V gives CDR1 SGDLS, CDR2 YYNGEE. Repertoires were generated with immunoSEQ multiplex PCR, while TCRdb's copy carries only in-frame clones and drops some. The sample consists of approximately 190,000 clones, almost 95% of them appearing once. General study points: Increases in Spike-specific TCR breadth and depth were seen after two AZD1222 doses.

As to this clone: Its antigen remains unidentified.

The chain is built from TRBV9 and TRBJ2-7, with D possibly called TRBD1 or TRBD2 (5 bases each). The material was peripheral blood, obtained on day 0 of AZD1222 vaccination. This TCR was sampled from an adult in good health. CDR3 nucleotide sequence: TGTGCCAGCAGCGTAGGGGACCTCTACGAGCAGTACTTC. It codes for CASSVGDLYEQYF.